This T cell receptor beta chain is from a study of blood T cells in healthy people across ages. General study results and limits: Diversity of TCR beta per million T cells declined in a roughly linear way with age. The authors considered diversity estimates from one million T cells to be underestimates.

A second about 7 to 11 cycle PCR used barcoded and J-beta primers. From the 5' RACE reads, TCRdb called clonotypes with MiXCR, one entry per CDR3 protein. The top ten hold about an eighth of the sample, which has 850,000 to 1,000,000 distinct CDR3 sequences, roughly 43% seen once. Total RNA, at least 5.5 micrograms per sample, came from PBMCs. For this clonotype: Its antigen is not identified.

V lost 5 bases to trimming and J lost 4 bases; unmatched junction nucleotides: 7. The CDR3 runs 14 residues. V is TRBV12-3 or TRBV12-4 and J is TRBJ1-2, with 7 bases fitting TRBD1. Material for sequencing was blood. The clonotype comes from a man aged 25-45 years in good health. CDR3 nucleotides: TGTGCCAGCAGTGGGACAGATTCTTCCTATGGCTACACCTTC. Translating it yields CASSGTDSSYGYTF.